Listed below are T cell receptor beta chains from one sample, sequenced in a study of regulatory T cells in long-lasting Graves disease. TCRdb processed the multiplex PCR reads anew with MiXCR; each CDR3 protein has one entry. The table shows some 440,000 distinct CDR3 sequences, with around 21% occurring only once. The specimen comprised peripheral blood mononuclear cells (PBMCs), sampled when the disease was refractory, from a patient treated with antithyroid drugs. These receptors came from a female donor with Graves disease. Each CDR3 is given with its conserved first and last residue. Fields, in order: clone size, D gene, J gene, V gene, CDR3 DNA, CDR3 protein. A D gene is named only where the DNA matches it firmly. Clone size is stated in some rows and not others, as once, few, many or a class when expanded.

few	-	TRBJ2-7	TRBV29-1	TGCAGCGTTGAATTAGCCAACTACGAGCAGTACTTC	CSVELANYEQYF
-	-	TRBJ1-1	TRBV7-8	TGTGCCAGCAGCTTAATAAGTTCAGGCCCTGAAGCTTTCTTT	CASSLISSGPEAFF
many	TRBD2	TRBJ2-7	TRBV28	TGTGCCAGCAGTTCACTAGCGGGAGGGGACTACGAGCAGTACTTC	CASSSLAGGDYEQYF
many	-	TRBJ1-5	TRBV28	TGTGCCAGCAGTTTTAAGGGCCAGCGGAATCAGCCCCAGCATTTT	CASSFKGQRNQPQHF
-	TRBD2	TRBJ2-3	TRBV6-2/TRBV6-3	TGTGCCAGCAGGACCCGGACTAGCGGCACAGATACGCAGTATTTT	CASRTRTSGTDTQYF
many	-	TRBJ1-5	TRBV29-1	TGCAGCGTTGGGTCCGGGCTGTTTGGGCCCCAGCATTTT	CSVGSGLFGPQHF
-	TRBD1	TRBJ1-5	TRBV15	TGTGCCACCAGCGCAAGGGGACAGAACAATCAGCCCCAGCATTTT	CATSARGQNNQPQHF
-	TRBD1	TRBJ2-1	TRBV6-2/TRBV6-3	TGTGCCAGCAGGCTCAGGGGGTCCGGGGCCAATGAGCAGTTCTTC	CASRLRGSGANEQFF
few	-	TRBJ1-3	TRBV7-2	TGTGCCAGCAGCTTTCTCGCCTCTGGAAACACCATATATTTT	CASSFLASGNTIYF
many	-	TRBJ1-2	TRBV7-2	TGTGCCAGCAGTTTAAGGGGCATGGACTATGGCTACACCTTC	CASSLRGMDYGYTF
many	-	TRBJ1-2	TRBV28	TGTGCCAGCAGTTTATTGCGGGGGGACAGCTACACCTTC	CASSLLRGDSYTF
many	-	TRBJ2-5	TRBV6-5	TGTGCCAGCAGTTACTCGGGAGAGGGACTCCAAGAGACCCAGTACTTC	CASSYSGEGLQETQYF
few	-	TRBJ1-2	TRBV20-1	TGCAGTGCTGTTAAAAGGCGGGTCAACTATGGCTACACCTTC	CSAVKRRVNYGYTF
-	-	TRBJ1-2	TRBV2	TGTGCCAGCAGTGAAGGGATGGCAGGCATGTCAGACTATGGCTACACCTTC	CASSEGMAGMSDYGYTF
few	-	TRBJ2-2	TRBV11-2	TGTGCCAGCAGCTTCGGGCCCTACAAAAACACCGGGGAGCTGTTTTTT	CASSFGPYKNTGELFF
few	TRBD1	TRBJ2-5	TRBV4-1	TGCGCCAGCAGCCATCCACCGGGACAGAGAAAAGAGACCCAGTACTTC	CASSHPPGQRKETQYF
-	TRBD2	TRBJ2-1	TRBV12-3/TRBV12-4	TGTGCCAGCAGCCCTAGCGGGAGGTTCGGGCGGAATGAGCAGTTCTTC	CASSPSGRFGRNEQFF
few	-	TRBJ2-6	TRBV19	TGTGCCAGTAGCTTGGGAGCTATTGGGGCCAACGTCCTGACTTTC	CASSLGAIGANVLTF
-	-	TRBJ2-1	TRBV28	TGTGCCAGCAGTTTGGCTAGCAATGAGCAGTTCTTC	CASSLASNEQFF
-	-	TRBJ1-4	TRBV7-9	TGTGCCAGCAGTCCAGCTCAAGGGGACCCAACTAATGAAAAACTGTTTTTT	CASSPAQGDPTNEKLFF
many	TRBD2	TRBJ2-4	TRBV20-1	TGCAGTGCCCTCCCCGGAGCGGGAGAAAACATTCAGTACTTC	CSALPGAGENIQYF
-	-	TRBJ2-3	TRBV29-1	TGCAGCGTTCGAAGACAGAACCCAGATACGCAGTATTTT	CSVRRQNPDTQYF
many	-	TRBJ2-7	TRBV28	TGTGCCAGCAGTTTCATTGGGATCTACGAGCAGTACTTC	CASSFIGIYEQYF
many	-	TRBJ2-7	TRBV12-3/TRBV12-4	TGTGCCAGCAGTTTTGCTGACGAGCAGTACTTC	CASSFADEQYF
-	-	TRBJ1-1	TRBV29-1	TGCAGCGTGGGGGATGGTGGGCCTGAAGCTTTCTTT	CSVGDGGPEAFF
many	-	TRBJ2-7	TRBV29-1	TGCAGCGTTGCCTCTTCCGGGACAAGCTCCTACGAGCAGTACTTC	CSVASSGTSSYEQYF
few	-	TRBJ1-2	TRBV20-1	TGCAGTGCTAGAGATCTAGCGACAGGCTATGGCTACACCTTC	CSARDLATGYGYTF
-	-	TRBJ1-5	TRBV6-2/TRBV6-3	TGTGCCAGCAGTTACCGGAGGACAGAGCCTAGGGGCAATCAGCCCCAGCATTTT	CASSYRRTEPRGNQPQHF
many	-	TRBJ2-3	TRBV28	TGTGCCAGCAGTCCCCCGGGCCTACCCCCAGATACGCAGTATTTT	CASSPPGLPPDTQYF
few	TRBD2	TRBJ2-2	TRBV29-1	TGCAGCGTTGAACTCGCTAGCGGGTTGCCCGGGGAGCTGTTTTTT	CSVELASGLPGELFF
few	TRBD1	TRBJ1-6	TRBV7-9	TGTGCCAGCAGGGGGACAGGGGCTAATTCACCCCTCCACTTT	CASRGTGANSPLHF
many	-	TRBJ1-1	TRBV6-1	TGTGCCAGCAACGAGGAGGCGAACACTGAAGCTTTCTTT	CASNEEANTEAFF
many	-	TRBJ2-3	TRBV27	TGTGCCAGCAGTTTTTCGGGGAGCACAGATACGCAGTATTTT	CASSFSGSTDTQYF